The 18 T cell receptor beta chains below come from one sample, sequenced in a study of CD8+ T cells in alopecia areata. This sample's treatment: oral pan-JAK inhibitor, 5-10 mg twice daily. It was cDNA, reverse transcribed from extracted RNA, that served as the sequencing template. Here immunoSEQ multiplex PCR was the method, and the copy in TCRdb shows in-frame clones only, minus some. The profile shows about 180,000 clones, roughly 50% of them singletons. The sequences come from CD8+ T cells sorted from blood, collected at week 24, from a patient treated with tofacitinib. The source of these receptors is a human donor with alopecia areata.

The chain employs TRBV7-6 and TRBJ2-3, with 10 bases aligning to TRBD1. This CDR3 has 14 residues. J gave up 6 bases and V 4 bases, and 4 bases lay outside the gene matches. The germline V gene has CDR1 SGHVS and CDR2 FNYEAQ. CDR3 nucleotide sequence: TGTGCCAGCAGCTCTCCGGGACAGGGGGATACGCAGTATTTT. It yields the protein CASSSPGQGDTQYF.

The V and J genes are TRBV11-2 and TRBJ1-2; no reliable D call. The V gene's germline CDR1 is SGHAT and CDR2 FQNNGV. This CDR3 spans 15 amino acids. V lost 1 base to trimming and J lost 0 bases, with 9 bases between them. The CDR3, as DNA: TGTGCCAGCAGCTTAGCTCGGAACCCTAACTATGGCTACACCTTC. It yields the protein CASSLARNPNYGYTF.

V is TRBV30 and J is TRBJ2-1; 8 bases agree with TRBD2. Per germline, CDR1 GTSNPN and CDR2 SVGIG (reference sequence). V trimming: 0 bases; J trimming: 8 bases; junction bases outside the gene matches: 6. The CDR3 loop spans 14 amino acids. The CDR3 loop reads CAWSVGRGEYEQFF. The CDR3 DNA is TGTGCCTGGAGTGTTGGGCGGGGGGAGTATGAGCAGTTCTTC.

This rearrangement joins TRBV29-1 to TRBJ2-1, with D possibly TRBD1 on 6 matching bases. Germline V CDR1 and CDR2: SQVTM, ANQGSEA. The CDR3 is made up of 15 amino acids. Trimming pared 7 bases from V and 1 base from J, leaving 17 bases between. The CDR3 sequence is CSDRTGSVSYNEQFF. Here the CDR3 DNA reads TGCAGCGATAGAACAGGGTCCGTTTCCTACAATGAGCAGTTCTTC.

The gene calls are TRBV4-3 and TRBJ2-3; possibly TRBD2 for D (6 bases). Germline CDR1 reads LGHNA; CDR2 reads YSLEER. Trimming pared 0 bases from V and 2 bases from J, leaving 15 bases between. This CDR3 has 17 amino acids. CDR3 bases: TGCGCCAGCAGCCAAGATTTTGGCGGGGCCGTCACAGATACGCAGTATTTT. This translates into CASSQDFGGAVTDTQYF.

The chain uses TRBV4-3 and TRBJ1-1, with D possibly matching TRBD1 (5 bases). With 6 bases removed from V and 1 base from J, the gap between germline ends came to 15 bases. This CDR3 has 15 amino acids. Germline loops: CDR1 LGHNA, CDR2 YSLEER. For the CDR3, the DNA is TGCGCCAGCAGGGAACAGGCGACCTGGAACACTGAAGCTTTCTTT. It translates to CASREQATWNTEAFF.

V usage is TRBV29-1 and J usage is TRBJ2-7; D unclear. Germline loops: CDR1 SQVTM, CDR2 ANQGSEA. The CDR3 loop spans 13 amino acids. Trimming removed 1 base from V and 4 bases from J, with 11 bases in between. The CDR3 loop is CSVEGLTEYEQYF. The CDR3 DNA reads TGCAGCGTTGAAGGTCTCACAGAGTACGAGCAGTACTTC.

The chain couples TRBV4-3 to TRBJ2-3; D uncertain. The V and J ends lost 0 bases and 4 bases respectively, with 14 bases between them. The CDR3 contains 16 residues. Germline V lookup: CDR1 LGHNA, CDR2 YSLEER. CDR3 nucleotides: TGCGCCAGCAGCCAAGATCGAGCTAGTAACCCAGATACGCAGTATTTT. Amino acid sequence: CASSQDRASNPDTQYF.

The V and J genes are TRBV5-1 and TRBJ2-7; 7 positions agree with TRBD1. This CDR3 contains 12 residues. After removal of 1 base from V and 7 bases from J, the junction contained 2 bases not matched to a gene. Germline CDR1 is SGHRS and CDR2 is YFSETQ. The CDR3 sequence is CASSLRQGEQYF. In nucleotides, the CDR3 is TGCGCCAGCAGCTTGAGACAGGGTGAGCAGTACTTC. The variable domain in full, with the rest retrieved from reference TRBV5-1 and TRBJ2-7, is KAGVTQTPRYLIKTRGQQVTLSCSPISGHRSVSWYQQTPGQGLQFLFEYFSETQRNKGNFPGRFSGRQFSNSRSEMNVSTLELGDSALYLCASSLRQGEQYFGPGTRLTVT.

The chain is built from TRBV6-5 and TRBJ2-7, with 7 bases aligning to TRBD1. This CDR3 is built from 13 residues. The junction had 3 bases not matched to a gene; V was cut back by 4 bases and J by 3 bases. Germline V gene sequence: CDR1 MNHEY, CDR2 SVGAGI. The CDR3 region is CASSSGQVYEQYF. The DNA of the CDR3 is TGTGCCAGCAGTTCCGGACAGGTCTACGAGCAGTACTTC.

The V and J genes are TRBV27 and TRBJ2-3; 12 nucleotides align to TRBD2. Looked up from germline, CDR1 is MNHEY and CDR2 is SMNVEV (reference sequence). This CDR3 has 17 amino acids. Losses at the gene ends were 5 bases for V and 0 bases for J; bases not matched to a gene: 6. This chain's CDR3 is CASSKLAGGPSTDTQYF. CDR3 coding DNA: TGTGCCAGCAGTAAACTAGCGGGGGGACCGAGCACAGATACGCAGTATTTT.

The CDR3 region has the DNA TGTGCCAGCAGCCATTCGTTGGGGGGGCCGGGTGAGCAGTTCTTC. This translates into CASSHSLGGPGEQFF. This chain connects TRBV14 to TRBJ2-1; D possibly corresponds to TRBD2 (7 bases). CDR3 length: 15 residues. Germline CDR1 reads SGHDN; CDR2 reads FVKESK. The ends were cut back, 3 bases at V and 9 bases at J, with 18 bases in the middle.

The chain couples TRBV11-2 to TRBJ2-7; TRBD1 matches at 10 bases. Per the germline V gene, CDR1 is SGHAT and CDR2 is FQNNGV. Losses at the gene ends were 1 base for V and 2 bases for J; bases not matched to a gene: 8. The CDR3 is 17 amino acids. The CDR3 region has the DNA TGTGCCAGCAGCTTAGCATTTGAAGGACAGGGGGCCTACGAGCAGTACTTC. This encodes CASSLAFEGQGAYEQYF.

V usage is TRBV4-3 and J usage is TRBJ2-2, with TRBD2 identical over 8 bases. The CDR3 has 16 residues. Losses at the gene ends were 1 base for V and 7 bases for J; bases not matched to a gene: 8. Germline CDR1 LGHNA, CDR2 YSLEER. CDR3 nucleotides: TGCGCCAGCAGCCAAGGGGCAGTTAGCGGGGACGGGGAGCTGTTTTTT. Protein product: CASSQGAVSGDGELFF.

This clone has a handful of counts. The chain uses TRBV7-9 and TRBJ2-4; D possibly corresponds to TRBD1 (6 bases). CDR1 is SEHNR, CDR2 FQNEAQ, per germline (reference sequence). This CDR3 spans 15 amino acids. V lost 4 bases and J 9 bases, leaving 19 bases between the germline ends. CDR3 in DNA: TGTGCCAGCAGCTCCGAGCTGGGGGCCGGTCGCATTCAGTACTTC. This translates into CASSSELGAGRIQYF.

The V gene is TRBV4-3, the J gene TRBJ2-1, with D possibly being TRBD2 (6 bases). This CDR3 comprises 15 residues. CDR1 and CDR2 (germline): LGHNA, YSLEER. Trimming removed 0 bases from V and 12 bases from J, with 18 bases in between. For the CDR3, the DNA is TGCGCCAGCAGCCAAGATTTGGACATGGGGGGAGGGCAGTTCTTC. It encodes CASSQDLDMGGGQFF.

This clone was detected only a few times. The rearrangement links TRBV19 to TRBJ2-1; a possible D gene is TRBD1 (6 bases). Germline CDR1 and CDR2: LNHDA and SQIVND (reference sequence). Trimming pared 5 bases from V and 4 bases from J, leaving 12 bases between. The CDR3 has 14 residues. The CDR3 DNA sequence: TGTGCCAGTAGTGTACAGGGTTCATACAATGAGCAGTTCTTC. It yields the protein CASSVQGSYNEQFF.

The V gene is TRBV4-3, the J gene TRBJ1-1; D ambiguous. The CDR3 length is 15 residues. V shed 0 bases and J shed 3 bases, with 11 bases lying between them. CDR1 and CDR2 from the germline V gene are LGHNA and YSLEER. The CDR3 sequence is CASSQDSGIDTEAFF. In nucleotides, the CDR3 is TGCGCCAGCAGCCAAGACTCCGGGATAGACACTGAAGCTTTCTTT.